A selection of T cell receptor beta chains follows, all from one sample in a study of a mutant IDH1 vaccine in newly diagnosed glioma. Only in-frame clones appear in the TCRdb table, and some are missing; sequencing was by immunoSEQ multiplex PCR. Counted here are some 30,000 clones, about 90% occurring once; the ten biggest clones make up around 18%. These receptors' targets are unknown. Sequencing was performed on PBMCs, taken from a glioma patient whose treatment included an IDH1 peptide vaccine. All receptors derive from a man younger than 35 with glioma. CDR3s leave out the opening cysteine and the closing phenylalanine or tryptophan. Fields, in order: CDR3 protein, V gene.

AWSVLVVGQQY | TRBV30
AWSGGHGANVLT | TRBV30
SVIPVYVLTDTQY | TRBV29-1
ASSQERDQPQH | TRBV4-1
AWSVRLAGSYNEQF | TRBV30
SARTDEKLF | TRBV20-1
AWSVSIRNTEAF | TRBV30
ARGGTSGRADEQF | TRBV30
ASSRGWDTEAF | TRBV4-1
ASSLTHPVDEQY | TRBV7-2
ASRGLGGIDSPLH | TRBV6-1
AWSVRLAGVPGELF | TRBV30
ASSFADRNQPQH | TRBV28
ASSRQLGGGNTEAF | TRBV25-1
ASSRGRLNEKLF | TRBV7-2
ASSIGVNTEAF | TRBV19
AISESEVGQPQH | TRBV10-3
ASSPRSRPANTGELF | TRBV18